Listed below are T cell receptor beta chains from one sample, sequenced in a study of blood T cell repertoires in COVID-19. Sequenced by immunoSEQ multiplex PCR; TCRdb stores in-frame clones only, minus some. The repertoire holds 150,000 to 200,000 clones, with more than 75% as singletons. The source material was PBMCs or T cells enriched from blood (not recorded which). These receptor sequences come from a man aged 55 to 70 who had been exposed to COVID-19. The CDR3 runs from the conserved cysteine through the conserved F or W. A D gene is named only where the DNA matches it firmly. Size is stated for part of the rows, as once, few or many counts, or as a class when the clone is expanded.

abundance: -
d_gene: -
j_gene: TRBJ1-1
v_gene: TRBV28
CDR3aa: CASSPPAGVAEAFF
CDR3nt: TGTGCCAGCAGTCCGCCCGCAGGGGTCGCTGAAGCTTTCTTT

abundance: -
d_gene: -
j_gene: TRBJ2-7
v_gene: TRBV9
CDR3aa: CASSSGGSGYEQYF
CDR3nt: TGTGCCAGCAGCTCCGGGGGATCGGGCTACGAGCAGTACTTC

abundance: -
d_gene: TRBD1
j_gene: TRBJ2-5
v_gene: TRBV18
CDR3aa: CASSPLGGGLGETQYF
CDR3nt: TGTGCCAGCTCACCTTTAGGGGGCGGATTGGGAGAGACCCAGTACTTC

abundance: -
d_gene: TRBD1
j_gene: TRBJ1-1
v_gene: TRBV14
CDR3aa: CASSRQGGHTEAFF
CDR3nt: TGTGCCAGCAGCAGGCAGGGGGGCCACACTGAAGCTTTCTTT

abundance: few
d_gene: -
j_gene: TRBJ2-7
v_gene: TRBV27
CDR3aa: CASSSPHYEQYF
CDR3nt: TGTGCCAGCAGTTCCCCCCACTACGAGCAGTACTTC

abundance: -
d_gene: -
j_gene: TRBJ1-2
v_gene: TRBV9
CDR3aa: CASSAGAGPKLNYGYTF
CDR3nt: TGTGCCAGCAGCGCAGGAGCAGGGCCGAAACTAAACTATGGCTACACCTTC

abundance: -
d_gene: TRBD1
j_gene: TRBJ2-7
v_gene: TRBV29-1
CDR3aa: CSVEVLTHGQGRYEQYF
CDR3nt: TGCAGCGTTGAAGTACTGACCCACGGACAGGGGAGATACGAGCAGTACTTC

abundance: -
d_gene: TRBD2
j_gene: TRBJ2-2
v_gene: TRBV19
CDR3aa: CASNPTSGSSYTGELFF
CDR3nt: TGTGCCAGTAACCCAACTAGCGGGAGCTCGTACACCGGGGAGCTGTTTTTT

abundance: -
d_gene: TRBD1
j_gene: TRBJ1-5
v_gene: TRBV7-9
CDR3aa: CASSSDRGNQPQHF
CDR3nt: TGTGCCAGCAGCTCGGACAGGGGCAATCAGCCCCAGCATTTT

abundance: -
d_gene: -
j_gene: TRBJ2-5
v_gene: TRBV7-8
CDR3aa: CASSLAQGRGTQYF
CDR3nt: TGTGCCAGCAGCTTAGCGCAGGGTCGTGGGACCCAGTACTTC

abundance: -
d_gene: -
j_gene: TRBJ2-1
v_gene: TRBV30
CDR3aa: CAWKNRAQKEQFF
CDR3nt: TGTGCCTGGAAAAACAGGGCCCAGAAGGAGCAGTTCTTC

abundance: -
d_gene: -
j_gene: TRBJ2-1
v_gene: TRBV7-6
CDR3aa: CASSPAGSPNEQFF
CDR3nt: TGTGCCAGCAGCCCCGCGGGTAGTCCCAATGAGCAGTTCTTC

abundance: -
d_gene: -
j_gene: TRBJ1-2
v_gene: TRBV7-2
CDR3aa: CASSSRGDGYTF
CDR3nt: TGTGCCAGCAGCTCTCGGGGGGACGGCTACACCTTC

abundance: -
d_gene: -
j_gene: TRBJ2-3
v_gene: TRBV7-9
CDR3aa: CASSPGGRGDADTQYF
CDR3nt: TGTGCCAGCAGCCCAGGAGGCAGGGGGGACGCAGATACGCAGTATTTT

abundance: -
d_gene: TRBD2
j_gene: TRBJ2-5
v_gene: TRBV19
CDR3aa: CASSNPGLAGGETQYF
CDR3nt: TGTGCCAGTAGTAACCCGGGACTAGCGGGAGGGGAGACCCAGTACTTC

abundance: few
d_gene: -
j_gene: TRBJ1-3
v_gene: TRBV7-8
CDR3aa: CASSLARWQSSGNTIYF
CDR3nt: TGTGCCAGCAGCTTAGCGAGGTGGCAGAGCTCTGGAAACACCATATATTTT

abundance: -
d_gene: TRBD1
j_gene: TRBJ1-3
v_gene: TRBV27
CDR3aa: CASKDRAGGNTIYF
CDR3nt: TGTGCCAGCAAGGACAGGGCGGGTGGAAACACCATATATTTT

abundance: -
d_gene: TRBD2
j_gene: TRBJ2-2
v_gene: TRBV5-1
CDR3aa: CASSLLAGGNTGELFF
CDR3nt: TGCGCCAGCAGCTTACTAGCGGGAGGGAACACCGGGGAGCTGTTTTTT

abundance: -
d_gene: TRBD1
j_gene: TRBJ1-1
v_gene: TRBV7-9
CDR3aa: CASSWTGGFTEAFF
CDR3nt: TGTGCCAGCAGCTGGACAGGGGGTTTCACTGAAGCTTTCTTT

abundance: -
d_gene: TRBD1
j_gene: TRBJ1-1
v_gene: TRBV4-1
CDR3aa: CASSKPGQMNTEAFF
CDR3nt: TGCGCCAGCAGCAAACCGGGACAGATGAACACTGAAGCTTTCTTT

abundance: -
d_gene: -
j_gene: TRBJ1-4
v_gene: TRBV4-3
CDR3aa: CASSQGTASTNEKLFF
CDR3nt: TGCGCCAGCAGCCAGGGCACAGCTTCAACTAATGAAAAACTGTTTTTT

abundance: -
d_gene: -
j_gene: TRBJ2-5
v_gene: TRBV10-3
CDR3aa: CAISAGGWETQYF
CDR3nt: TGTGCCATCAGTGCAGGGGGGTGGGAGACCCAGTACTTC

abundance: -
d_gene: TRBD1
j_gene: TRBJ2-7
v_gene: TRBV5-8
CDR3aa: CASSPRFGTGLYEQYF
CDR3nt: TGTGCCAGCAGCCCGCGGTTCGGGACAGGGCTTTACGAGCAGTACTTC

abundance: -
d_gene: -
j_gene: TRBJ2-7
v_gene: TRBV20-1
CDR3aa: CSASFDSSYEQYF
CDR3nt: TGCAGTGCTAGTTTCGACAGCTCCTACGAGCAGTACTTC

abundance: -
d_gene: TRBD1
j_gene: TRBJ1-2
v_gene: TRBV5-1
CDR3aa: CASSLLLGTATSNYGYTF
CDR3nt: TGCGCCAGCAGCCTCCTTTTAGGGACAGCCACTTCTAACTATGGCTACACCTTC

abundance: -
d_gene: -
j_gene: TRBJ1-5
v_gene: TRBV4-3
CDR3aa: CASSQAGGRQPQHF
CDR3nt: TGCGCCAGCAGCCAAGCGGGGGGCCGGCAGCCCCAGCATTTT

abundance: -
d_gene: -
j_gene: TRBJ2-7
v_gene: TRBV11-3
CDR3aa: CASSQTRVHEQYF
CDR3nt: TGTGCCAGCAGCCAGACTAGAGTCCACGAGCAGTACTTC

abundance: few
d_gene: -
j_gene: TRBJ1-5
v_gene: TRBV30
CDR3aa: CAWSVTGRGNLNQPQHF
CDR3nt: TGTGCCTGGAGTGTAACAGGCCGAGGCAACCTCAATCAGCCCCAGCATTTT

abundance: -
d_gene: TRBD1
j_gene: TRBJ1-5
v_gene: TRBV5-4
CDR3aa: CASSRTGGLDQPQHF
CDR3nt: TGTGCCAGCAGTCGGACAGGGGGTTTAGATCAGCCCCAGCATTTT

abundance: -
d_gene: -
j_gene: TRBJ2-7
v_gene: TRBV19
CDR3aa: CATRGPGASSYEQYF
CDR3nt: TGTGCCACCAGAGGTCCAGGGGCCAGCTCCTACGAGCAGTACTTC

abundance: -
d_gene: -
j_gene: TRBJ2-5
v_gene: TRBV7-9
CDR3aa: CASSSQFRTDTQETQYF
CDR3nt: TGTGCCAGCAGCTCACAATTCAGGACAGACACCCAAGAGACCCAGTACTTC

abundance: -
d_gene: TRBD2
j_gene: TRBJ2-1
v_gene: TRBV9
CDR3aa: CASSVSTSGQGEQFF
CDR3nt: TGTGCCAGCAGCGTATCGACTAGCGGGCAGGGTGAGCAGTTCTTC

abundance: -
d_gene: -
j_gene: TRBJ2-1
v_gene: TRBV3-1/TRBV3-2
CDR3aa: CASSPNLQGKQFF
CDR3nt: TGTGCCAGCAGTCCCAACCTCCAGGGCAAGCAGTTCTTC

abundance: once
d_gene: -
j_gene: TRBJ1-5
v_gene: TRBV4-3
CDR3aa: CASSLRLDQPQHF
CDR3nt: TGCGCCAGCAGCCTTAGGCTAGATCAGCCCCAGCATTTT

abundance: -
d_gene: -
j_gene: TRBJ1-4
v_gene: TRBV14
CDR3aa: CASSLRVGEKLFF
CDR3nt: TGTGCCAGCAGCCTGCGGGTTGGTGAAAAACTGTTTTTT